This T cell receptor beta chain was documented in a study of blood T cell repertoires in COVID-19. On the study more broadly: PBMCs, B-cell-depleted T cells, or T cells provided the cDNA or gDNA that made up the material.

Clones were read by immunoSEQ multiplex PCR, and TCRdb kept only the in-frame ones, dropping some. Here the sample spans roughly 500,000 clones, more than 85% being singletons. Study members were between about 18 and 95 years old and lived in over 20 US regions. In Cohort 3, a recovered donor had either two negative PCRs, clearance, or symptom resolution. Germline-derived CDR1 and CDR2 are SGHTA and FQGNSA. The CDR3 is 15 amino acids. Trimming stripped 5 bases from V and 5 bases from J, with 18 bases between. This sequence originates from a woman in her fifties or sixties who had recovered from COVID-19. The chain employs TRBV7-2 and TRBJ2-5, with a possible D match to TRBD2 (5 bases). The sample taken for sequencing was PBMCs or T cells enriched from blood (not recorded which). DNA for the CDR3: TGTGCCAGCAGCGATACAAGACGGGGAGAGGAGACCCAGTACTTC. Its translation: CASSDTRRGEETQYF.